This T cell receptor beta chain was documented in a study of cytotoxic CD8 clonotypes in ibrutinib-treated CLL. The sequencing depth, 1 in 200,000 to 1 in 1 million T cells, was the target. Sequencing was performed with immunoSEQ multiplex PCR; in TCRdb, only in-frame clones are kept and a portion is missing. The sample lists about 140,000 clones; approximately 80% were seen once. Per germline, CDR1 MDHEN and CDR2 SYDVKM. The trim removed 7 bases at V and 2 bases at J, leaving 5 bases unmatched. The CDR3 runs to 15 residues. This clone has a handful of counts. The chain employs TRBV28 and TRBJ2-3; TRBD2 aligns across 11 bases. This receptor was obtained from a human donor with chronic lymphocytic leukemia. The sequencing here drew on PBMCs, taken after 36 months of ibrutinib treatment. The CDR3, as DNA: TGTGCCAGCAACTTAGCGGGGGGGCACACAGATACGCAGTATTTT. It yields the protein CASNLAGGHTDTQYF.